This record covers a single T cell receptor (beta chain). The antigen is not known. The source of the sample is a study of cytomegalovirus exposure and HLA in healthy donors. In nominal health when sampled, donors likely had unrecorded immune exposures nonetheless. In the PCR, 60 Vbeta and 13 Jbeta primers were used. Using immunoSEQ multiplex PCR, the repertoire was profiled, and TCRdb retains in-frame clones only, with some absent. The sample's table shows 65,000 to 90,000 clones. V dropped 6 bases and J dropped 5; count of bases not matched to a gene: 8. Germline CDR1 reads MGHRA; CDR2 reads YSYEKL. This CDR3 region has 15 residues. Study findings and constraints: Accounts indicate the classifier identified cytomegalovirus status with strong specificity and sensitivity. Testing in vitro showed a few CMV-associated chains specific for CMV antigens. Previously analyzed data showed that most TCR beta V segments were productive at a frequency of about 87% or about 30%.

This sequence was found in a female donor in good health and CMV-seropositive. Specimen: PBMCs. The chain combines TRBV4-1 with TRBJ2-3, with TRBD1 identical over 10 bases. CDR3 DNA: TGCGCCAGCAGGCGACAGGGGGCGCAGGGAGATACGCAGTATTTT. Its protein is CASRRQGAQGDTQYF.